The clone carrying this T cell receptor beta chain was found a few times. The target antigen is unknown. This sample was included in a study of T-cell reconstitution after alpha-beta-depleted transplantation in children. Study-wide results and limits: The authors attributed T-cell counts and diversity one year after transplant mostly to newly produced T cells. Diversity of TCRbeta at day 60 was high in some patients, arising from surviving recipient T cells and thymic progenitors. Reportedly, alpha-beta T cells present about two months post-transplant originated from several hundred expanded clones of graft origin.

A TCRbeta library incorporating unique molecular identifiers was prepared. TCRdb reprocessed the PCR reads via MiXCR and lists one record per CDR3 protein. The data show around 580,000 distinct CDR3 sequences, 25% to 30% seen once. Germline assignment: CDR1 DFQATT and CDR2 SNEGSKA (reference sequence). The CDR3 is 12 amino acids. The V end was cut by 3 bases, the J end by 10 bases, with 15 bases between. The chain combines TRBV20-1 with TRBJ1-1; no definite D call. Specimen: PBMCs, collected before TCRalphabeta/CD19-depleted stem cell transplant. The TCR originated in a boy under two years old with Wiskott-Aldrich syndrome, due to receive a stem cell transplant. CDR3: CSASPSLARAFF. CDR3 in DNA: TGCAGTGCTAGCCCCTCCCTGGCGAGAGCTTTCTTT.